These 24 T cell receptor beta chains originate from one sample sequenced in a study of T cell responses to AZD1222 COVID-19 vaccine. Here immunoSEQ multiplex PCR was the method, and the copy in TCRdb shows in-frame clones only, minus some. The sample contains 15,000 to 20,000 clones, under 90% of which appear only once. The material sequenced was peripheral blood, taken 28 days after the second AZD1222 dose. These TCRs come from an adult who received the AZD1222 COVID-19 vaccine.

The rearrangement joins TRBV10-1 to TRBJ2-1; possible D gene TRBD1, 6 bases. Germline CDR1 and CDR2: WNHNN and SYGVQD (reference sequence). V was shortened by 0 bases and J by 7 bases, with 13 bases between the two germline ends. This CDR3 region has 15 residues. DNA of the CDR3: TGCGCCAGCAGTGAGTCGGTGACAGGCGGTAATGAGCAGTTCTTC. Translation: CASSESVTGGNEQFF.

This chain connects TRBV6-5 to TRBJ2-5; 12 nucleotides align to TRBD2. Looked up from germline, CDR1 is MNHEY and CDR2 is SVGAGI. This CDR3 region has 13 residues. The V gene end was trimmed by 6 bases and the J gene end by 5 bases; junction bases not matched to a gene: 1. The CDR3 DNA reads TGTGCCAGCAGCCTAGCGGGGGGGGAGACCCAGTACTTC. Amino acids: CASSLAGGETQYF.

V is TRBV11-1 and J is TRBJ2-3; D perhaps matches TRBD1 (5 bases). V was shortened by 0 bases and J by 6 bases, with 19 bases between the two germline ends. CDR3 length equals 17 residues. Germline V CDR1 and CDR2: SGHAT, FQDESV (reference sequence). CDR3 loop: CASSLALGAEAEDTQYF. DNA of the CDR3: TGTGCCAGCAGCTTAGCGCTTGGGGCAGAGGCTGAGGATACGCAGTATTTT. The full variable domain, its missing parts supplied by reference TRBV11-1 and TRBJ2-3, is EAEVAQSPRYKITEKSQAVAFWCDPISGHATLYWYRQILGQGPELLVQFQDESVVDDSQLPKDRFSAERLKGVDSTLKIQPAELGDSAMYLCASSLALGAEAEDTQYFGPGTRLTVL.

In its sample, this clone was seen a few times. This rearrangement joins TRBV6-2 or TRBV6-3 to TRBJ1-6, with a tentative D call TRBD1 (5 bases). Deletions cut 0 bases from V and 6 bases from J, with 9 bases between. Germline CDR1 MNHEY, CDR2 SVGEGT. CDR3 length: 15 amino acids. CDR3 region: CASSYSRGGNSPLHF. The CDR3 DNA follows: TGTGCCAGCAGTTACTCGAGGGGTGGTAATTCACCCCTCCACTTT.

The chain is built from TRBV5-6 and TRBJ1-1; possibly TRBD1 for D (5 bases). The V end was cut by 4 bases, the J end by 7 bases, with 14 bases between. This CDR3 has 13 amino acids. CDR1 is SGHDT and CDR2 is YYEEEE in the germline V gene. CDR3 in amino acids: CASSPGLGVEAFF. The CDR3 DNA is TGTGCCAGCAGCCCCGGACTGGGGGTTGAAGCTTTCTTT.

The CDR3 bases are TGCGCCAGCAGCCAAGAGAGTCAGGGGCTAATAAGGCATTTT. Its translation: CASSQESQGLIRHF. V usage is TRBV4-1 and J usage is TRBJ1-5, with a tentative D call TRBD1 (6 bases). There are 14 residues in the CDR3. Trimming shortened V by 0 bases and J by 15 bases, and 18 bases separated the two germline ends. Germline lookup yields CDR1 MGHRA and CDR2 YSYEKL.

The table lists this clone with a few counts. The chain recombines TRBV4-2 with TRBJ2-2; D gene uncertain. Trimming left V 0 bases short and J 5 bases short, with 7 bases between. Germline values: CDR1 LGHNA, CDR2 YNFKEQ. The CDR3 is made up of 14 amino acids. The CDR3 sequence is CASSQDQQTGELFF. CDR3 in DNA: TGTGCCAGCAGCCAAGATCAACAGACCGGGGAGCTGTTTTTT.

V usage is TRBV6-5 and J usage is TRBJ1-1; 7 positions match TRBD1. The CDR3 consists of 15 residues. After removal of 8 bases from V and 4 bases from J, the junction contained 13 bases not matched to a gene. CDR1 is MNHEY, CDR2 SVGAGI, per germline. Here the CDR3 reads CASELQGVGGTEAFF. In DNA, the CDR3 is TGTGCCAGCGAATTGCAGGGGGTGGGTGGCACTGAAGCTTTCTTT.

The chain combines TRBV11-2 with TRBJ1-2; the D is unclear. Trimming removed 0 bases from V and 5 bases from J, with 4 bases in between. The CDR3 runs 12 residues. The germline V gene encodes CDR1 SGHAT and CDR2 FQNNGV. CDR3: CASSLDWYGYTF. In DNA form, the CDR3 reads TGTGCCAGCAGCTTAGATTGGTATGGCTACACCTTC.

This clone was seen just once. The chain combines TRBV19 with TRBJ2-2; 12 bases match TRBD2. V was pared by 6 bases and J by 7 bases, with 0 bases of the junction left unmatched. Germline V lookup: CDR1 LNHDA, CDR2 SQIVND (reference sequence). The CDR3 sequence is 13 residues long. CDR3 region: CASRTSGSGELFF. For the CDR3, the DNA is TGTGCCAGTAGGACTAGCGGGAGCGGGGAGCTGTTTTTT.

The chain links TRBV18 to TRBJ2-3; D gene unclear. Germline V lookup: CDR1 KGHSH, CDR2 LQKENI. The CDR3 covers 14 residues. V dropped 3 bases and J dropped 0 bases, with 7 bases sitting between them. This chain's CDR3 is CASSPATSTDTQYF. CDR3 coding DNA: TGTGCCAGCTCACCGGCCACTAGCACAGATACGCAGTATTTT.

Details on this clone: Since no conserved phenylalanine or tryptophan closes the CDR3, a read error is the likely cause. The chain joins TRBV27 to TRBJ2-3; 16 bases line up with TRBD2. Germline CDR1 MNHEY, CDR2 SMNVEV (reference sequence). The CDR3 is 14 residues long. J was trimmed by 7 bases and V by 6 bases; bases with no gene match: 1. CDR3: CASRGLAGGYTQYL. The DNA of the CDR3 is TGTGCCAGCAGGGGACTAGCGGGAGGGTATACGCAGTATCTT.

The rearrangement uses TRBV7-2 and TRBJ2-1; D not certain. The V gene lost 5 bases and the J gene lost 4 bases, with 9 bases spanning the gap. Looked up from germline, CDR1 is SGHTA and CDR2 is FQGNSA. CDR3 length: 13 residues. The CDR3 sequence: CASSATGYNEQFF. The CDR3 DNA is TGTGCCAGCAGCGCGACTGGGTACAATGAGCAGTTCTTC. The variable domain in full, completed from reference TRBV7-2 and TRBJ2-1, reads GAGVSQSPSNKVTEKGKDVELRCDPISGHTALYWYRQSLGQGLEFLIYFQGNSAPDKSGLPSDRFSAERTGGSVSTLTIQRTQQEDSAVYLCASSATGYNEQFFGPGTRLTVL.

The chain is built from TRBV7-3 and TRBJ2-3; 10 bases are shared with TRBD2. Germline lookup yields CDR1 SGHTA and CDR2 FQGTGA. This CDR3 has 19 residues. The V gene end was trimmed by 3 bases and the J gene end by 1 base; junction bases not matched to a gene: 13. For the CDR3, the DNA is TGTGCCAGCAGCTTCACTCTAGCGGGAGCGGAGGTGGGCACAGATACGCAGTATTTT. Amino acid sequence: CASSFTLAGAEVGTDTQYF.

V and J are TRBV18 and TRBJ2-1, with 13 bases aligning to TRBD2. The J segment lost 6 bases and the V segment lost 3 bases, leaving 5 bases of the junction unmatched. Germline assignment: CDR1 KGHSH and CDR2 LQKENI. This CDR3 is 16 amino acids long. In nucleotides, the CDR3 is TGTGCCAGCTCACCGGGGACTAGCGGGGCGGTCAATGAGCAGTTCTTC. Translation: CASSPGTSGAVNEQFF.

In this sample, this clone turned up once. This chain uses TRBV7-2 with TRBJ2-5; TRBD2 agrees at 7 bases. Germline V gene lookup returns CDR1 SGHTA and CDR2 FQGNSA. The CDR3 is made up of 14 amino acids. After removal of 5 bases from V and 2 bases from J, the junction contained 5 bases not matched to a gene. This CDR3 reads CASSPWDYQETQYF. The CDR3 DNA reads as TGTGCCAGCAGCCCCTGGGACTATCAAGAGACCCAGTACTTC.

This clone was picked up one time. V and J are TRBV18 and TRBJ1-6; the D is unclear. This CDR3 has 14 residues. Trimming removed 8 bases at V and 6 bases at J, with 14 bases between. Germline V gene data show CDR1 as KGHSH and CDR2 as LQKENI. In DNA form, the CDR3 reads TGTGCCAGCCGAAGGGAGGTCGTTAATTCACCCCTCCACTTT. Amino acid sequence: CASRREVVNSPLHF.

This chain uses TRBV30 with TRBJ1-2; D is ambiguous. With 4 bases removed from V and 3 bases from J, the gap between germline ends came to 12 bases. Looked up from germline, CDR1 is GTSNPN and CDR2 is SVGIG (reference sequence). CDR3 length equals 13 residues. CDR3 coding DNA: TGTGCCTGGAACAGATTTTCAGACTATGGCTACACCTTC. Protein: CAWNRFSDYGYTF. The full variable domain, completed using reference TRBV30 and TRBJ1-2, is SQTIHQWPATLVQPVGSPLSLECTVEGTSNPNLYWYRQAAGRGLQLLFYSVGIGQISSEVPQNLSASRPQDRQFILSSKKLLLSDSGFYLCAWNRFSDYGYTFGSGTRLTVV.

This sequence joins TRBV5-4 and TRBJ2-3, with D tentatively TRBD1 or TRBD2 (6 bases each). This CDR3 has 16 amino acids. Germline CDR1 is SGHNT and CDR2 is YYREEE (reference sequence). V was trimmed by 2 bases and J by 4 bases, leaving 17 bases between them. The CDR3 region has the DNA TGTGCCAGCAGCTTAAGGAGGGGGGCCGTATCAGATACGCAGTATTTT. Protein: CASSLRRGAVSDTQYF.

This chain uses TRBV11-2 with TRBJ1-2, with D unresolved. The CDR3 consists of 14 residues. Trimming shortened V by 2 bases and J by 8 bases, and 15 bases separated the two germline ends. Germline CDR1 is SGHAT and CDR2 is FQNNGV. The CDR3 loop is CASSLITGDSGYTF. CDR3 nucleotide sequence: TGTGCCAGCAGCTTAATCACGGGTGACTCGGGCTACACCTTC.

This clone was counted once. The rearrangement links TRBV11-3 to TRBJ2-4; the match to TRBD1 covers 7 bases. V lost 5 bases and J lost 1; bases outside the gene matches: 2. The germline CDR1 and CDR2 sequences are SGHNT and YENEEA. CDR3 size: 14 residues. Here the CDR3 DNA reads TGTGCCAGCAGCATACAGGGGGCCAAAAACATTCAGTACTTC. Protein product: CASSIQGAKNIQYF.

The V and J genes are TRBV12-5 and TRBJ2-6; D not certain. The CDR3 runs to 16 residues. V lost 2 bases, J lost 0 bases, and 8 bases lay in between. Germline V gene data show CDR1 as LGHNT and CDR2 as FRNRAP. CDR3 nucleotides: TGTGCTAGTGGTTTGCGGCGGCACTCTGGGGCCAACGTCCTGACTTTC. The encoded protein is CASGLRRHSGANVLTF.

The V call is TRBV2, the J call TRBJ2-5; no definite D call. The CDR3 is 14 residues long. The V end was cut by 2 bases, the J end by 5 bases, with 12 bases between. CDR1 and CDR2 (germline): SNHLY, FYNNEI. CDR3 protein: CASSEFTGRETQYF. CDR3 nucleotides: TGTGCCAGCAGTGAATTCACTGGTCGGGAGACCCAGTACTTC. Filled out from reference TRBV2 and TRBJ2-5, the complete variable domain reads EPEVTQTPSHQVTQMGQEVILRCVPISNHLYFYWYRQILGQKVEFLVSFYNNEISEKSEIFDDQFSVERPDGSNFTLKIRSTKLEDSAMYFCASSEFTGRETQYFGPGTRLLVL.

The V call is TRBV7-3, the J call TRBJ2-2; maybe TRBD2 (5 bases). The CDR3 is 16 amino acids. Trimming removed 4 bases at V and 7 bases at J, with 19 bases between. Germline lookup yields CDR1 SGHTA and CDR2 FQGTGA. The CDR3 DNA reads as TGTGCCAGCAGCTCCTCCCCGCGCCGAGGGAACGGGGAGCTGTTTTTT. Translated, it gives CASSSSPRRGNGELFF.